This T cell receptor beta chain originates from a study of post-analysis software for immune sequencing data. Study-level information: The patients showed relapsing-remitting, secondary progressive and progressive-relapsing multiple sclerosis courses.

Details on this clonotype: Its antigen remains unknown.

Germline V gene sequence: CDR1 MNHNS, CDR2 SASEGT. CDR3 length: 13 residues. The V end was cut by 0 bases, the J end by 11 bases, with 11 bases between. Unique-molecular-identifier-tagged TCR beta cDNA libraries were used. Starting from around 0.96 to 9.9 million T cells, the study yielded about 500,000 cDNA molecules. A single record per CDR3 protein comes from TCRdb applying MiXCR to the PCR reads. The sample records 700,000 to 800,000 distinct CDR3 sequences, roughly 29% being singletons. Findings of the study overall: Four to six TRBV segments were more frequent in patients than controls; TRBV5-6, TRBV5-1 and TRBV20-1 belonged to this group. Same-batch preparations were strongly co-clustered by F measure. Compared against controls, patients with multiple sclerosis displayed significantly lower normalized Chao1 diversity.

The chain combines TRBV6-1 with TRBJ1-5; D is perhaps TRBD1 (5 bases). The receptor was isolated from a girl under 18 with multiple sclerosis. Input material: blood. The CDR3 loop reads CASSEALRGTQHF. In DNA, the CDR3 is TGTGCCAGCAGTGAAGCGCTTCGGGGGACCCAGCATTTT.